These 2 T cell receptor beta chains originate from one sample sequenced in a study of cytomegalovirus exposure and HLA in healthy donors. Use of 60 Vbeta and 13 Jbeta primers characterized the PCR. The repertoire was sequenced with immunoSEQ multiplex PCR; TCRdb's copy has only in-frame clones and lacks some. This table holds over 95,000 clones, around 77% found once. The sequencing sample was made of PBMCs. The source is a man aged 35 to 55 in good health and CMV-seropositive.

The chain carries TRBV5-1 and TRBJ2-1; TRBD2 matches at 14 bases. The CDR3 covers 15 residues. Trimming took 5 bases from V and 7 from J; bases not matched to a gene: 5. Germline V gene lookup returns CDR1 SGHRS and CDR2 YFSETQ. The CDR3, as DNA: TGCGCCAGCAGTTTTCGACTAGCGGGGGGGAATGAGCAGTTCTTC. Amino acid sequence: CASSFRLAGGNEQFF.

In regard to this clone: Other DNA sequences from this sample encode an identical CDR3 as well. The V call is TRBV19, the J call TRBJ2-2, with D maybe TRBD2 (5 bases). V was clipped by 6 bases and J by 5 bases, with 10 bases between them. Germline V CDR1 and CDR2: LNHDA, SQIVND (reference sequence). This CDR3 contains 13 residues. CDR3 loop: CASSPRGTGELFF. DNA of the CDR3: TGTGCCAGTAGCCCCCGGGGTACCGGGGAGCTGTTTTTT. The full variable domain, its missing parts supplied by reference TRBV19 and TRBJ2-2, is DGGITQSPKYLFRKEGQNVTLSCEQNLNHDAMYWYRQDPGQGLRLIYYSQIVNDFQKGDIAEGYSVSREKKESFPLTVTSAQKNPTAFYLCASSPRGTGELFFGEGSRLTVL.